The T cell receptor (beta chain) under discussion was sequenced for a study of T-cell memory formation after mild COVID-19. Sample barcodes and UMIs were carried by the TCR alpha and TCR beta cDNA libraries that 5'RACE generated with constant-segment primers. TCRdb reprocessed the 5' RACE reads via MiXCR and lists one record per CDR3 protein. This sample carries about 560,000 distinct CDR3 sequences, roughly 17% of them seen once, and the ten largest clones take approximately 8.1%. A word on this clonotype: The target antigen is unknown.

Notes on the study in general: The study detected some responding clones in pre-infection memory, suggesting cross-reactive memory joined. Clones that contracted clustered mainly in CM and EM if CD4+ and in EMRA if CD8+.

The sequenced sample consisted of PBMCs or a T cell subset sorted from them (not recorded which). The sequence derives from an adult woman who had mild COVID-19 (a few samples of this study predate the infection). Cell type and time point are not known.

The CDR3 DNA is TGTGCCAGCAGTCTAAGACAGTCCCTCGGGTCCTACAATGAGCAGTTCTTC. Translating gives CASSLRQSLGSYNEQFF. V and J are TRBV7-9 and TRBJ2-1; a possible D gene is TRBD1 (5 bases). The CDR3 has 17 amino acids. Trimming left V 6 bases short and J 1 base short, with 19 bases between. In germline, CDR1 is SEHNR, CDR2 FQNEAQ (reference sequence).